This T cell receptor beta chain was captured in a study of long-term antiretroviral therapy in people with HIV. The study, taken as a whole, reports: Whereas controls had wider CDR3 length ranges, HIV repertoires had narrower ones.

Sequencing used immunoSEQ v3.0 at survey level. The target of sequencing was roughly 35,000-50,000 T-cell genomes per sample. The table came from immunoSEQ multiplex PCR; TCRdb's copy has only in-frame clones and leaves some out. The top ten hold 3.2% of the sample, which has 30,000 to 40,000 clones, more than 75% seen once. People in the study who had HIV all got their treatment in the United States. From germline, CDR1 is MNHNY and CDR2 SVGAGI (reference sequence). CDR3 length: 15 amino acids. Trimming cost V 6 bases and J 1 base, with 16 bases left between them. Notes on this clone: Its specificity is not known.

This sequence joins TRBV6-6 and TRBJ2-7; D is unclear. The sample here was unsorted PBMCs, taken 1.9 years after starting antiretroviral therapy. This clonotype was obtained from a man between 18 and 29 years old with HIV. The CDR3 loop reads CASREPPPTSYEQYF. In DNA, the CDR3 is TGTGCCAGCAGAGAACCTCCGCCGACTTCCTACGAGCAGTACTTC.